This TCR beta chain was identified in a study of Ad26.COV2.S vaccination and SARS-CoV-2 variants. Comments on this clone: Antigen: not known.

Some clones are missing from TCRdb's copy, which holds only in-frame ones; the method was immunoSEQ multiplex PCR. Among about 180,000 clones, roughly nine tenths were seen once, and the ten largest hold about 5.5%. The study, taken as a whole, reports: It is possible that the TCR breadth and depth analyses underestimated the total T cell responses. Across vaccine and placebo recipients, the breadth of non-spike TCRs was similar.

The CDR3 contains 14 residues. The germline CDR1 and CDR2 sequences are LGHDT and YNNKEL (reference sequence). J gave up 10 bases and V 4 bases, and 7 bases lay outside the gene matches. The chain employs TRBV3-1 (or the pseudogene TRBV3-2) and TRBJ1-4; 9 bases are a match to TRBD1. The source was peripheral blood, collected after recovery from COVID-19. This TCR was recovered from a human donor who had recovered from COVID-19. CDR3 sequence reads: CASSLSGTGTKLFF. CDR3 coding DNA: TGTGCCAGCAGCCTCTCCGGGACAGGGACAAAACTGTTTTTT.